Below, 29 T cell receptor beta chains from the same sample are listed, as sequenced in a study of CD8+CD57+ T cells in acquired aplastic anemia. An expansion of CD8+CD57+ cells by flow cytometry had been shown in patients chosen for sequencing. Template material for TCR beta VDJ and CDR3 profiling consisted of genomic DNA. TCRdb reanalysed the reads using MiXCR and keeps one entry per CDR3 protein. The sample records 250,000 to 350,000 distinct CDR3 sequences, about three fifths being singletons. Sequencing was carried out using sorted CD4+, CD8+, or CD8+CD57+ T cells (not recorded which) from PBMCs. The receptor source for this set is a human donor with aplastic anemia.

A few counts support this clonotype. The genes are TRBV6-5 and TRBJ2-5; no definite D call. V shed 7 bases and J shed 3 bases, with 15 bases lying between them. The CDR3 length is 14 residues. From germline, CDR1 is MNHEY and CDR2 SVGAGI. The CDR3 coding sequence is TGTGCCAGCACCGCGGTCGGGTTTAAAGAGACCCAGTACTTC. Protein sequence: CASTAVGFKETQYF.

The chain has TRBV9 and TRBJ2-1; D may be TRBD1 (6 bases). CDR1 and CDR2 from the germline V gene are SGDLS and YYNGEE. The CDR3 length is 14 residues. Trimming shortened V by 4 bases and J by 1 base, and 9 bases separated the two germline ends. This CDR3 reads CASSSRGSYNEQFF. For the CDR3, the DNA is TGTGCCAGCAGCTCCAGGGGTTCCTACAATGAGCAGTTCTTC.

The chain combines TRBV24-1 with TRBJ2-1; D perhaps matches TRBD1 (5 bases). Germline V CDR1 and CDR2: KGHDR, SFDVKD. V shed 9 bases and J shed 7 bases, with 15 bases lying between them. The CDR3 covers 13 residues. The CDR3 bases are TGTGCCACCCCCCAAGGGGCAGGGAATGAGCAGTTCTTC. As protein: CATPQGAGNEQFF.

The gene calls are TRBV6-5 and TRBJ1-6; TRBD1 might be the D (6 bases). CDR3 length: 14 amino acids. Germline CDR1 MNHEY, CDR2 SVGAGI. V lost 7 bases, J lost 7 bases, and 14 bases lay in between. CDR3 residues: CASNRQVENSPLHF. In nucleotides, the CDR3 is TGTGCCAGCAACCGACAGGTTGAGAATTCACCCCTCCACTTT.

A few counts support this clonotype. With a much larger clone just one base away, this may be a read error. The chain joins TRBV9 to TRBJ1-1, with a tentative D call TRBD1 (5 bases). Germline V CDR1 and CDR2: SGDLS, YYNGEE. The CDR3 loop spans 15 amino acids. The CDR3 bases are TGTGCCAGCAGCGTAGAAGGGGCCTCTTACACTGAAGCTCTCTTT. Protein product: CASSVEGASYTEALF.

This clonotype has a single count. The chain joins TRBV18 to TRBJ2-2, with D perhaps assigned TRBD1 or TRBD2 (5 bases each). Germline V gene data show CDR1 as KGHSH and CDR2 as LQKENI. V lost 3 bases to trimming and J lost 2 bases, with 13 bases between them. This CDR3 comprises 16 residues. The CDR3 loop reads CASSPIRGINTGELFF. CDR3 bases: TGTGCCAGCTCACCGATCCGGGGCATTAACACCGGGGAGCTGTTTTTT.

This clonotype was seen more than once but under ten times. The chain couples TRBV6-5 to TRBJ2-1, with 10 bases fitting TRBD2. The V gene end was trimmed by 5 bases and the J gene end by 6 bases; junction bases not matched to a gene: 10. This CDR3 is built from 16 residues. Per germline, CDR1 MNHEY and CDR2 SVGAGI. CDR3 region: CASSPFKSGGGNEQFF. The CDR3 bases are TGTGCCAGCAGTCCCTTTAAAAGCGGGGGGGGCAATGAGCAGTTCTTC.

V is TRBV7-9 and J is TRBJ1-5; no clear D. Trimming stripped 5 bases from V and 5 bases from J, with 10 bases between. The CDR3 contains 13 residues. Looked up from germline, CDR1 is SEHNR and CDR2 is FQNEAQ (reference sequence). DNA of the CDR3: TGTGCCAGCAGCAAAAAGTCAGATCAGCCCCAGCATTTT. Protein product: CASSKKSDQPQHF.

As for this clonotype: Because it lacks the conserved phenylalanine or tryptophan at the end, this CDR3 is likely a read error. The chain is built from TRBV25-1 and TRBJ2-7, with D possibly being TRBD1 (6 bases). Trimming left V 6 bases short and J 4 bases short, with 10 bases between. This CDR3 spans 12 amino acids. CDR1 MGHDK and CDR2 SYGVNS come from the germline V gene. In nucleotides, the CDR3 is TGTGCCAGCAGGGACAGAACATACGAGCAGTACCTC. Protein: CASRDRTYEQYL.

Details on this clonotype: The junction departs from germline at one end; a sequencing error may be responsible. This chain connects TRBV2 to TRBJ2-3; D ambiguous. This CDR3 is built from 14 residues. Per germline, CDR1 SNHLY and CDR2 FYNNEI. The CDR3 coding sequence is TGTGCCAACAGTGTTGAAGGGTACTACAATGAGCAGTATTTT. Protein sequence: CANSVEGYYNEQYF.

This clonotype has just one count. The V gene is TRBV5-1, the J gene TRBJ2-2; 8 positions agree with TRBD2. Germline V gene data show CDR1 as SGHRS and CDR2 as YFSETQ. The CDR3 has 13 amino acids. Trimming removed 6 bases from V and 4 bases from J; junction bases left unmatched: 2. The CDR3 DNA is TGCGCCAGCATGGCGGGGGGCACCGGGGAGCTGTTTTTT. It specifies CASMAGGTGELFF.

The rearrangement joins TRBV19 to TRBJ2-1; D possibly corresponds to TRBD1 (5 bases). Germline V lookup: CDR1 LNHDA, CDR2 SQIVND (reference sequence). The CDR3 extends over 15 amino acids. The V and J ends lost 3 bases and 4 bases respectively, with 13 bases between them. DNA of the CDR3: TGTGCCAGTAGTATTGGTGACAGTCCATACAATGAGCAGTTCTTC. Translating it yields CASSIGDSPYNEQFF.

Many counts were recorded for this clonotype. V is TRBV29-1 and J is TRBJ2-7; no clear D gene. V was trimmed by 4 bases and J by 0 bases, leaving 7 bases between them. The CDR3 sequence is 12 residues long. Germline CDR1 and CDR2: SQVTM and ANQGSEA. Here the CDR3 reads CSVGKVSYEQYF. The CDR3, as DNA: TGCAGCGTTGGTAAGGTCTCCTACGAGCAGTACTTC.

V and J are TRBV11-3 and TRBJ2-2; D unresolved. The germline CDR1 and CDR2 sequences are SGHNT and YENEEA. V was shortened by 5 bases and J by 3 bases, with 16 bases between the two germline ends. The CDR3 totals 16 residues. CDR3 coding DNA: TGTGCCAGCAGCCGACATGGGGATGGCTACACCGGGGAGCTGTTTTTT. Its protein is CASSRHGDGYTGELFF.

The V and J genes are TRBV10-3 and TRBJ2-1; D is undetermined. Germline values: CDR1 ENHRY, CDR2 SYGVKD. V lost 4 bases and J 3 bases, leaving 4 bases between the germline ends. The CDR3 length is 12 residues. The CDR3 is CAISGSYNEQFF. CDR3 in DNA: TGTGCCATCAGTGGGAGCTACAATGAGCAGTTCTTC.

The chain couples TRBV11-1 to TRBJ2-7, with a tentative D call TRBD2 (6 bases). Trimming pared 2 bases from V and 3 bases from J, leaving 14 bases between. The CDR3 consists of 15 residues. The germline V gene has CDR1 SGHAT and CDR2 FQDESV (reference sequence). The CDR3 DNA reads as TGTGCCAGCAGCTTACTGGGGAGTAGCGGCTACGAGCAGTACTTC. Translated: CASSLLGSSGYEQYF.

To note about this clonotype: This CDR3 fails to terminate in the conserved phenylalanine or tryptophan, so it likely reflects a read error. Because the CDR3's place on the DNA is in doubt, the DNA is left out and the CDR3 is given as listed by TCRdb. The chain links TRBV2 to TRBJ1-4; TRBD1 is taken as the D call from the table, unchecked against the DNA. The germline CDR1 and CDR2 sequences are SNHLY and FYNNEI. With termini counted, the CDR3 has 16 amino acids. CDR3 residues: CSSSEWGVDSGSSSFL.

This clonotype was seen only a few times. This chain links TRBV20-1 with TRBJ1-5; D is unclear. The germline V gene encodes CDR1 DFQATT and CDR2 SNEGSKA (reference sequence). Trimming pared 4 bases from V and 5 bases from J, leaving 9 bases between. The CDR3 totals 12 residues. The CDR3 sequence: CSATRPDQPQHF. For the CDR3, the DNA is TGCAGTGCTACCCGTCCTGATCAGCCCCAGCATTTT.

CDR3 bases: TGTGCCAGCAGCCCCATGGGATCCGAGCAGTACTTC. This codes for CASSPMGSEQYF. The chain recombines TRBV2 with TRBJ2-7; no clear D gene. Trimming removed 6 bases from V and 6 bases from J, with 12 bases in between. CDR3 length equals 12 residues. Germline CDR1 and CDR2: SNHLY and FYNNEI.

This clonotype was seen only a few times. This may come from a read error, since a much larger clone is one base off. The chain is built from TRBV12-3 or TRBV12-4 and TRBJ2-1, with 11 bases that match TRBD2. There are 15 residues in the CDR3. In DNA, the CDR3 is TGTGCCAGCAGTTTACGTAGCGGGGGGGCCGATGATCAGTTCTTC. This gives the protein CASSLRSGGADDQFF.

The chain combines TRBV3-1 with TRBJ1-2; 12 nucleotides agree with TRBD1. Germline CDR1 reads LGHDT; CDR2 reads YNNKEL (reference sequence). V gave up 1 base and J gave up 7 bases; unmatched junction bases: 10. This CDR3 is 17 amino acids long. The CDR3 is CASSQGLGDRGRGGYTF. CDR3 coding DNA: TGTGCCAGCAGCCAAGGTCTCGGGGACAGGGGGCGAGGTGGCTACACCTTC.

The sample holds a few counts of this clonotype. The genes are TRBV7-6 and TRBJ1-6, with 8 bases that match TRBD1. With V trimmed by 1 base and J by 7 bases, 3 bases remained unmatched. CDR1 is SGHVS, CDR2 FNYEAQ, per germline. CDR3 length equals 15 residues. CDR3 region: CASSLGQGANSPLHF. For the CDR3, the DNA is TGTGCCAGCAGCTTAGGGCAGGGGGCCAATTCACCCCTCCACTTT.

The sample holds many counts of this clonotype. The rearrangement uses TRBV29-1 and TRBJ2-7; TRBD2 might be the D (5 bases). Germline V gene sequence: CDR1 SQVTM, CDR2 ANQGSEA. CDR3 size: 13 residues. With 2 bases removed from V and 4 bases from J, the gap between germline ends came to 12 bases. The CDR3 region has the DNA TGCAGCGTTGAAAGCGGACCTATATACGAGCAGTACTTC. Amino acid sequence: CSVESGPIYEQYF.

The rearrangement links TRBV19 to TRBJ2-7, with 7 bases fitting TRBD1. The ends lost 3 bases at V and 6 bases at J; junction bases unmatched: 8. Per the germline V gene, CDR1 is LNHDA and CDR2 is SQIVND (reference sequence). This CDR3 has 14 residues. The CDR3 nucleotides read TGTGCCAGTAGTATCGCACAGGGGCCCGTCGAGCAGTACTTC. Protein product: CASSIAQGPVEQYF. The whole variable domain, remainder taken from reference TRBV19 and TRBJ2-7, is DGGITQSPKYLFRKEGQNVTLSCEQNLNHDAMYWYRQDPGQGLRLIYYSQIVNDFQKGDIAEGYSVSREKKESFPLTVTSAQKNPTAFYLCASSIAQGPVEQYFGPGTRLTVT.

This clonotype was seen only a few times. CDR3 sequence reads: CASSPPGQGSGNTIYF. The CDR3 DNA follows: TGTGCCAGCTCACCACCTGGGCAGGGCTCTGGAAACACCATATATTTT. The chain uses TRBV18 and TRBJ1-3; D perhaps matches TRBD1 (5 bases). The CDR3 runs to 16 residues. Germline V lookup: CDR1 KGHSH, CDR2 LQKENI. V gave up 0 bases and J gave up 0 bases, with 9 bases separating them.

This clonotype was seen only a few times. The rearrangement links TRBV5-1 to TRBJ2-7, with D possibly being TRBD1 (6 bases). This CDR3 has 15 amino acids. Deletions cut 3 bases from V and 0 bases from J, with 13 bases between. The germline gives CDR1 SGHRS, CDR2 YFSETQ. The chain's CDR3 is CASSSIDRSSYEQYF. The CDR3 DNA follows: TGCGCCAGCAGCTCAATAGACAGGTCCTCCTACGAGCAGTACTTC.

The gene calls are TRBV9 and TRBJ2-2; D unclear. Germline-derived CDR1 and CDR2 are SGDLS and YYNGEE. CDR3 length equals 15 residues. Trimming shortened V by 5 bases and J by 0 bases, and 11 bases separated the two germline ends. The CDR3 here is CASSITTANTGELFF. CDR3 nucleotide sequence: TGTGCCAGCAGTATCACCACCGCGAACACCGGGGAGCTGTTTTTT.

The chain links TRBV24-1 to TRBJ1-1; D is unresolved. The germline V gene has CDR1 KGHDR and CDR2 SFDVKD. The V and J ends lost 5 bases and 3 bases respectively, with 9 bases between them. The CDR3 runs 13 residues. This chain's CDR3 is CATSGGSHTEAFF. In DNA form, the CDR3 reads TGTGCCACCAGTGGAGGGAGTCACACTGAAGCTTTCTTT.

A single count supports this clonotype. V and J are TRBV5-4 and TRBJ1-2; possible D gene TRBD1, 5 bases. V shed 3 bases and J shed 4 bases, with 13 bases lying between them. The germline V gene encodes CDR1 SGHNT and CDR2 YYREEE (reference sequence). CDR3 length equals 14 residues. CDR3: CASSSAGFGYGYTF. The CDR3, as DNA: TGTGCCAGCAGCTCCGCAGGGTTTGGCTATGGCTACACCTTC.